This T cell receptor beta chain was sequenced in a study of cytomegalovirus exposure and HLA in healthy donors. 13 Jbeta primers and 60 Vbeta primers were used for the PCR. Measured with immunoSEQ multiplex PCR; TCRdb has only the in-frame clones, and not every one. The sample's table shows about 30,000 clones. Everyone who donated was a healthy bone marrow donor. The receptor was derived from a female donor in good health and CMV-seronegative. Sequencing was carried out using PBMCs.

CDR3 DNA: TGTGCCAGCAGCCCACAGGGGTCCCAAAGGGGCTATGGCTACACCTTC. The encoded protein is CASSPQGSQRGYGYTF. The chain uses TRBV7-2 and TRBJ1-2; TRBD1 matches 7 bases. Germline CDR1 SGHTA, CDR2 FQGNSA. The CDR3 runs to 16 residues. Trimming at V came to 5 bases and at J to 4 bases, leaving 13 bases not matched to a gene.